The 18 T cell receptor beta chains listed next were all sequenced from one sample in a study of blood T cell repertoires in COVID-19 (dated by TCRdb to about 2020). The library relied on the immunoSEQ multiplex PCR assay. TCRdb took over this immuneACCESS table, retaining in-frame rearrangements with V and J assigned. Such tables are incomplete; in checked studies, under half of the missing clones stem from an unresolved V gene, and the remainder is unexplained. The sample includes roughly 240,000 clones, with roughly 88% observed a single time. The top ten clones comprise 2.5% of the sample. Sequencing input: PBMCs or T cells enriched from blood (not recorded which). The receptors were gathered from a middle-aged woman with acute COVID-19.

The J gene is TRBJ2-3, the V gene TRBV9; 10 bases match TRBD2. This CDR3 contains 15 residues. The V gene's germline CDR1 is SGDLS and CDR2 YYNGEE. The J segment lost 3 bases and the V segment lost 0 bases, leaving 1 base of the junction unmatched. The chain's CDR3 is CASSVAAGGTDTQYF. The CDR3 bases are TGTGCCAGCAGCGTAGCAGCGGGAGGGACAGATACGCAGTATTTT.

The chain combines TRBV11-2 with TRBJ1-2; 7 bases agree with TRBD1. With 2 bases clipped from V and 13 bases from J, the junction kept 4 bases outside the gene matches. CDR1 and CDR2 (germline): SGHAT, FQNNGV. This CDR3 comprises 11 residues. In nucleotides, the CDR3 is TGTGCCAGCAGCTTAACAGGGGTTGGCACCTTC. Its protein product is CASSLTGVGTF.

This rearrangement joins TRBV2 to TRBJ2-1; 14 bases line up with TRBD2. The J segment lost 12 bases and the V segment lost 2 bases, leaving 6 bases of the junction unmatched. CDR3 length equals 15 residues. CDR1 and CDR2 from the germline V gene are SNHLY and FYNNEI. CDR3 residues: CASSERTSGRSGQFF. The CDR3 DNA follows: TGTGCCAGCAGTGAAAGGACTAGCGGGAGGTCTGGGCAGTTCTTC.

V and J are TRBV6-5 and TRBJ1-1; maybe TRBD1 (6 bases). The CDR3 covers 15 residues. V dropped 6 bases and J dropped 6 bases, with 20 bases sitting between them. From germline, CDR1 is MNHEY and CDR2 SVGAGI. CDR3 amino acids: CASRRDYREGAEAFF. In nucleotides, the CDR3 is TGTGCCAGCAGACGTGATTACAGGGAGGGCGCTGAAGCTTTCTTT.

This chain joins TRBV5-1 and TRBJ1-1; a possible D gene is TRBD1 (5 bases). The CDR3 runs 13 residues. Between the trimmed V and J ends, which lost 5 bases and 1 base, there was a span of 9 bases. Germline V gene lookup returns CDR1 SGHRS and CDR2 YFSETQ. This CDR3 is CASSPQGNTEAFF. As DNA, the CDR3 is TGCGCCAGCAGTCCCCAGGGGAACACTGAAGCTTTCTTT. The full variable domain, rest sourced from reference TRBV5-1 and TRBJ1-1, is KAGVTQTPRYLIKTRGQQVTLSCSPISGHRSVSWYQQTPGQGLQFLFEYFSETQRNKGNFPGRFSGRQFSNSRSEMNVSTLELGDSALYLCASSPQGNTEAFFGQGTRLTVV.

The genes are TRBV5-4 and TRBJ2-5, with TRBD2 matching 12 bases. The CDR3 has 14 amino acids. Trimming removed 3 bases from V and 5 bases from J; junction bases left unmatched: 2. Germline loops: CDR1 SGHNT, CDR2 YYREEE (reference sequence). The CDR3 sequence: CASSSSGRAETQYF. CDR3 coding DNA: TGTGCCAGCAGCTCTAGCGGGAGGGCCGAGACCCAGTACTTC. The complete variable domain, with remaining parts taken from reference TRBV5-4 and TRBJ2-5, reads ETGVTQSPTHLIKTRGQQVTLRCSSQSGHNTVSWYQQALGQGPQFIFQYYREEENGRGNFPPRFSGLQFPNYSSELNVNALELDDSALYLCASSSSGRAETQYFGPGTRLLVL.

The V gene is TRBV30, the J gene TRBJ1-6; 8 nucleotides agree with TRBD1. Germline V gene sequence: CDR1 GTSNPN, CDR2 SVGIG (reference sequence). After removal of 0 bases from V and 4 bases from J, the junction contained 8 bases not matched to a gene. The CDR3 loop spans 17 amino acids. The CDR3, as DNA: TGTGCCTGGAGTGTACCCCCCGGGACAGGTTATAATTCACCCCTCCACTTT. The encoded protein is CAWSVPPGTGYNSPLHF.

This rearrangement joins TRBV5-6 to TRBJ2-1; D perhaps matches TRBD2 (5 bases). V gave up 3 bases and J gave up 5 bases, with 12 bases separating them. Germline V gene lookup returns CDR1 SGHDT and CDR2 YYEEEE. This CDR3 is built from 14 residues. The CDR3 reads CASSSPGWDNEQFF. The CDR3 region has the DNA TGTGCCAGCAGCTCACCGGGATGGGACAATGAGCAGTTCTTC.

This clone appeared once. The rearrangement links TRBV5-4 to TRBJ2-5, with 7 bases that match TRBD1. The CDR3 has 14 amino acids. Looked up from germline, CDR1 is SGHNT and CDR2 is YYREEE (reference sequence). Germline trimming cut 4 bases from V and 5 bases from J; bases unmatched to any gene: 8. The CDR3 sequence is CASSLADRAETQYF. The CDR3 DNA reads TGTGCCAGCAGCCTGGCCGACAGGGCGGAGACCCAGTACTTC.

The genes are TRBV11-2 and TRBJ1-3; D gene unclear. The ends were cut back, 5 bases at V and 4 bases at J, with 18 bases in the middle. The CDR3 is 16 residues long. The V gene's germline CDR1 is SGHAT and CDR2 FQNNGV. This CDR3 is CASSPWALGAGNTIYF. CDR3 sequence (DNA): TGTGCCAGCAGCCCCTGGGCTCTGGGCGCGGGAAACACCATATATTTT. Complete variable domain (other parts from reference TRBV11-2 and TRBJ1-3): EAGVAQSPRYKIIEKRQSVAFWCNPISGHATLYWYQQILGQGPKLLIQFQNNGVVDDSQLPKDRFSAERLKGVDSTLKIQPAKLEDSAVYLCASSPWALGAGNTIYFGEGSWLTVV.

The J gene is TRBJ1-6, the V gene TRBV19; unclear D gene. CDR1 and CDR2 from the germline V gene are LNHDA and SQIVND (reference sequence). Trimming left V 1 base short and J 9 bases short, with 7 bases between. The CDR3 length is 13 residues. As DNA, the CDR3 is TGTGCCAGTAGTATAGTTCCCTCTTCACCCCTCCACTTT. Translation gives CASSIVPSSPLHF.

This rearrangement joins TRBV2 to TRBJ1-2; the match to TRBD1 covers 7 bases. Germline-derived CDR1 and CDR2 are SNHLY and FYNNEI. CDR3 length: 14 residues. V trimming: 6 bases; J trimming: 2 bases; junction bases outside the gene matches: 6. The CDR3 here is CASSNRGVNYGYTF. As DNA, the CDR3 is TGTGCCAGCAGCAACAGGGGAGTGAACTATGGCTACACCTTC.

J is TRBJ1-2 and V is TRBV25-1; D possibly corresponds to TRBD1 (5 bases). Trimming removed 6 bases from V and 8 bases from J, with 16 bases in between. The length of the CDR3 is 13 residues. Germline V CDR1 and CDR2: MGHDK, SYGVNS. In DNA, the CDR3 is TGTGCCAGCAGCCTGAGCGGGGCTGGAGGCTACACCTTC. Amino acid sequence: CASSLSGAGGYTF.

The chain links TRBV6-5 to TRBJ1-2, with D tentatively TRBD1 (6 bases). The CDR3 is made up of 14 amino acids. The ends were cut back, 7 bases at V and 0 bases at J, with 12 bases in the middle. Looked up from germline, CDR1 is MNHEY and CDR2 is SVGAGI. The DNA of the CDR3 is TGTGCCAGCACCCCGACAGGACCTAACTATGGCTACACCTTC. This encodes CASTPTGPNYGYTF.

The rearrangement joins TRBV5-1 to TRBJ1-1, with 9 bases matching TRBD1. With 3 bases clipped from V and 5 bases from J, the junction kept 5 bases outside the gene matches. CDR1 and CDR2 from the germline V gene are SGHRS and YFSETQ. The CDR3 length is 14 residues. The CDR3 sequence: CASSSHGQGTEAFF. CDR3 coding DNA: TGCGCCAGCAGCTCCCACGGACAGGGGACTGAAGCTTTCTTT.

The chain joins TRBV24-1 to TRBJ1-5; D is undetermined. The germline V gene has CDR1 KGHDR and CDR2 SFDVKD. Between the trimmed V and J ends, which lost 2 bases and 7 bases, there was a span of 14 bases. CDR3 length equals 15 residues. As DNA, the CDR3 is TGTGCCACCAGTGATTCTGGGAAGGGAGGCCAGCCCCAGCATTTT. The encoded protein is CATSDSGKGGQPQHF.

This rearrangement joins TRBV7-9 to TRBJ1-2; D ambiguous. With 5 bases removed from V and 0 bases from J, the gap between germline ends came to 16 bases. Germline lookup yields CDR1 SEHNR and CDR2 FQNEAQ (reference sequence). The CDR3 totals 16 residues. The CDR3 nucleotides read TGTGCCAGCAGCCTATCCGGACGGGGAGCTAACTATGGCTACACCTTC. Residues: CASSLSGRGANYGYTF.

J is TRBJ1-2 and V is TRBV4-3; D gene ambiguous. The CDR3 is made up of 14 amino acids. V was pared by 0 bases and J by 4 bases, with 9 bases between. The germline gives CDR1 LGHNA, CDR2 YSLEER. This chain's CDR3 is CASSQDRGIYGYTF. CDR3 bases: TGCGCCAGCAGCCAAGATCGCGGGATCTATGGCTACACCTTC.